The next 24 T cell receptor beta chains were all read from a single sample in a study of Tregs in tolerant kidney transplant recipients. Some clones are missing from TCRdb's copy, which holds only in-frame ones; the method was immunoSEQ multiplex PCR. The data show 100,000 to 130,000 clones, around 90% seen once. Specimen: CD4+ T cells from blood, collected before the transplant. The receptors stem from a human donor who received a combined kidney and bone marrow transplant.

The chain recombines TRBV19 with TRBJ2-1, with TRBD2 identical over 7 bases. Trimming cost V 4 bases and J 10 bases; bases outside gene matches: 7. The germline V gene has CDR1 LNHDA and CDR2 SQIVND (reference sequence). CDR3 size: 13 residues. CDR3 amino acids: CASSRGGRAEQFF. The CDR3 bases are TGTGCCAGTAGTAGGGGGGGACGGGCAGAGCAGTTCTTC.

The CDR3 bases are TGCGCCAGCAGCTTCCAAGGGACTAGCCGTGTCGGGGAGCTGTTTTTT. It yields the protein CASSFQGTSRVGELFF. The chain uses TRBV4-3 and TRBJ2-2; TRBD2 matches 9 bases. This CDR3 has 16 residues. J was trimmed by 7 bases and V by 5 bases; bases with no gene match: 11. Germline V gene sequence: CDR1 LGHNA, CDR2 YSLEER.

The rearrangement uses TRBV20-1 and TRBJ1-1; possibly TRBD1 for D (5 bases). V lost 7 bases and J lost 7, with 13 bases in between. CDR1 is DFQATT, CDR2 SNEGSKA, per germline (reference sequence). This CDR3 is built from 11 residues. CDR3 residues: CSDTGRSEAFF. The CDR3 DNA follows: TGCAGTGATACAGGACGAAGTGAAGCTTTCTTT.

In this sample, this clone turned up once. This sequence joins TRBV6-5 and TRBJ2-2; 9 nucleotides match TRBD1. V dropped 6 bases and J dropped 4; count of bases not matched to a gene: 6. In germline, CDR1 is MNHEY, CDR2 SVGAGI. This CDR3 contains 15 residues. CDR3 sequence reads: CASRGQGSFTGELFF. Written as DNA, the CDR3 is TGTGCCAGCAGGGGACAGGGATCATTCACCGGGGAGCTGTTTTTT.

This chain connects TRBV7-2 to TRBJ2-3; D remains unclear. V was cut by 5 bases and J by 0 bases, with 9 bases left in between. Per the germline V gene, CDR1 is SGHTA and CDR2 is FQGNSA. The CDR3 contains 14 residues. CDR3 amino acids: CASSAARSTDTQYF. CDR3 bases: TGTGCCAGCAGCGCGGCGCGTAGCACAGATACGCAGTATTTT.

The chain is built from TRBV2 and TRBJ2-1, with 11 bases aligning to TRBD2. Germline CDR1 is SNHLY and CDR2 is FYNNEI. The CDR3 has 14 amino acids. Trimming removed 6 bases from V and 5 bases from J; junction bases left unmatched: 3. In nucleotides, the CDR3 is TGTGCCAGCAGGATGGGACTAGCGGACAATGAGCAGTTCTTC. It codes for CASRMGLADNEQFF.

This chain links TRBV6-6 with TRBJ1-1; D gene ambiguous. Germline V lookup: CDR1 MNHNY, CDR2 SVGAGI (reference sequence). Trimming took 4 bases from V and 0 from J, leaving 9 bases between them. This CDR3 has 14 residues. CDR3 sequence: CASSFLAVNTEAFF. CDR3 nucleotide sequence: TGTGCCAGCAGTTTCCTGGCAGTGAACACTGAAGCTTTCTTT.

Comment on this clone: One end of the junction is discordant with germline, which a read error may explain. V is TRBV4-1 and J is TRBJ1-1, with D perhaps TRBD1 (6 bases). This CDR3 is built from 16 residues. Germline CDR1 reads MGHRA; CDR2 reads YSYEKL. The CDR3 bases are TGCGCCAGCACCCAAACAAGGACGGGGGGGCGGCTTGAAGCTTTCTTT. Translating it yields CASTQTRTGGRLEAFF.

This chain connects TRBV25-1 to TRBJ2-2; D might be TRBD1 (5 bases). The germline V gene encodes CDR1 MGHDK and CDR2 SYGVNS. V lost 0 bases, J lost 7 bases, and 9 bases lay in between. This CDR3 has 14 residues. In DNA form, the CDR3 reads TGTGCCAGCAGTGAATACTCAGGGATCGGGGAGCTGTTTTTT. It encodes CASSEYSGIGELFF.

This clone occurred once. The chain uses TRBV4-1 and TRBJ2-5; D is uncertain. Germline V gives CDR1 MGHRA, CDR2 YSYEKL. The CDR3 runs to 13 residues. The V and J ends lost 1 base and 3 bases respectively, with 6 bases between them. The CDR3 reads CASSQAIKETQYF. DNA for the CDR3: TGCGCCAGCAGCCAAGCCATCAAAGAGACCCAGTACTTC.

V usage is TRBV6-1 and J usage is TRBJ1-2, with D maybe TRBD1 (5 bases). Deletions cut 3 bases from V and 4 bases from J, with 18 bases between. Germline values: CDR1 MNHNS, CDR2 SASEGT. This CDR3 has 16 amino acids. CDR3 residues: CASSESGASPFYGYTF. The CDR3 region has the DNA TGTGCCAGCAGTGAGAGCGGGGCCTCTCCTTTCTATGGCTACACCTTC.

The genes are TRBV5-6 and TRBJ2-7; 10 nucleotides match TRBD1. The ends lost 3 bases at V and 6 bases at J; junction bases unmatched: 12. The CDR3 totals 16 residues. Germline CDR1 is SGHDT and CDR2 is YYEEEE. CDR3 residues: CASSWRPGQGISEQYF. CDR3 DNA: TGTGCCAGCAGCTGGCGCCCGGGACAGGGGATCAGCGAGCAGTACTTC.

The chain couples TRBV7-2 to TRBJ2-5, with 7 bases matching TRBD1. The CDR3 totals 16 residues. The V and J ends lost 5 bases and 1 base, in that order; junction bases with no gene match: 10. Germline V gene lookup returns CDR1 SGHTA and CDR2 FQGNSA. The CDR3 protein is CASSPIGQVRQETQYF. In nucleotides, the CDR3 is TGTGCCAGCAGCCCGATTGGACAGGTTCGCCAAGAGACCCAGTACTTC.

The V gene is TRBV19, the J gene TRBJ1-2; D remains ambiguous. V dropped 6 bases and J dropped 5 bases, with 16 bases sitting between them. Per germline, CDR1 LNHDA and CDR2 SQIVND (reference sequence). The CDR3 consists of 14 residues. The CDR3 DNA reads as TGTGCCAGTAGAAATTACGGGTCCCCGTATGGCTACACCTTC. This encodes CASRNYGSPYGYTF.

In DNA form, the CDR3 reads TGTGCCAGCAGCTTACATGGCACTGAAGCTTTCTTT. It is translated as CASSLHGTEAFF. The V and J genes are TRBV2 and TRBJ1-1; D uncertain. Germline lookup yields CDR1 SNHLY and CDR2 FYNNEI. The V and J ends lost 6 bases and 4 bases respectively, with 9 bases between them. The CDR3 extends over 12 amino acids.

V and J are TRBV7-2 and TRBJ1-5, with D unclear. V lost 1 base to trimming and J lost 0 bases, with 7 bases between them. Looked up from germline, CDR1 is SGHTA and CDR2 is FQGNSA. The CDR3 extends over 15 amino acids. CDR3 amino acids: CASSLVGNSNQPQHF. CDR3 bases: TGTGCCAGCAGCTTAGTCGGTAATAGCAATCAGCCCCAGCATTTT.

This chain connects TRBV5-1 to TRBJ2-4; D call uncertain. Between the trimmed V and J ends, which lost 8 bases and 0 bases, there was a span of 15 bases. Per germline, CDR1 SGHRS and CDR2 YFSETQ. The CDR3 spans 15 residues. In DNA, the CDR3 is TGCGCCAGTCCTCCAATGAGCCTAGCCAAAAACATTCAGTACTTC. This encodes CASPPMSLAKNIQYF.

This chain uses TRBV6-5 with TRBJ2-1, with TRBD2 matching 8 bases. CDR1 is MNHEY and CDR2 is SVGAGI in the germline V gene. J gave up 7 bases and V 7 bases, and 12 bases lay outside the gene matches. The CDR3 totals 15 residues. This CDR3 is CASNMGRVAGNEQFF. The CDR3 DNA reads TGTGCCAGCAATATGGGCAGGGTAGCGGGGAATGAGCAGTTCTTC.

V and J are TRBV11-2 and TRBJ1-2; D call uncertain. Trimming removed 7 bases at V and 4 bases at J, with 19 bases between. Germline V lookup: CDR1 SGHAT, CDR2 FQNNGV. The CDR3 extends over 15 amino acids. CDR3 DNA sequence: TGTGCCAGCACCACAGCGGGAGGGCGATTCTATGGCTACACCTTC. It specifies CASTTAGGRFYGYTF.

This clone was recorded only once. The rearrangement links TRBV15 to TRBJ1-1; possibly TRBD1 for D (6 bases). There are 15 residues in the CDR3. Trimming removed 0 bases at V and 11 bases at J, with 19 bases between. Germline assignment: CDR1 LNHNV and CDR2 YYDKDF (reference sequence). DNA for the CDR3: TGTGCCACCAGCAGAGATCACGGGCAGCAGGGGATGGCTTTCTTT. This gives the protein CATSRDHGQQGMAFF.

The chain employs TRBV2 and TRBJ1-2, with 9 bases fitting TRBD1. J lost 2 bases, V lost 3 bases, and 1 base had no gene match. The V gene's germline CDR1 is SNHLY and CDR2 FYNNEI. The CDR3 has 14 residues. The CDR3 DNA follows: TGTGCCAGCAGTGAGGACAGGGGAAACTATGGCTACACCTTC. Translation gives CASSEDRGNYGYTF.

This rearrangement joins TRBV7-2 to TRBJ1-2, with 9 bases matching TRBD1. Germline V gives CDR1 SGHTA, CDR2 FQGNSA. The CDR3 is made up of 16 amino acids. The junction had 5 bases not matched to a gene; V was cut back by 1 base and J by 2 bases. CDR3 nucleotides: TGTGCCAGCAGCTTAGTGGGGGGACAGGGCAACTATGGCTACACCTTC. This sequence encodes CASSLVGGQGNYGYTF.

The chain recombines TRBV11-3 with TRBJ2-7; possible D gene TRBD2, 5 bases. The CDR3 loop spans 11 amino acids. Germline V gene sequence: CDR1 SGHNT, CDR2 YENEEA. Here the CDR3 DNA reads TGTGTCGTTAGCGCAGTCTACGAGCAGTACTTC. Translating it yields CVVSAVYEQYF.

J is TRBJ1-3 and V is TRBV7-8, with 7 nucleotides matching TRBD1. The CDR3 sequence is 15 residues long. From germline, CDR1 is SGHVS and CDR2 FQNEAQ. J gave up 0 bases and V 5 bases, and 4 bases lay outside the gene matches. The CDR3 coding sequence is TGTGCCAGCAGCCTATACAGGGGCTCTGGAAACACCATATATTTT. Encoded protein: CASSLYRGSGNTIYF. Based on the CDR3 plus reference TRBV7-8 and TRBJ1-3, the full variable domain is GAGVSQSPRYKVAKRGQDVALRCDPISGHVSLFWYQQALGQGPEFLTYFQNEAQLDKSGLPSDRFFAERPEGSVSTLKIQRTQQEDSAVYLCASSLYRGSGNTIYFGEGSWLTVV.